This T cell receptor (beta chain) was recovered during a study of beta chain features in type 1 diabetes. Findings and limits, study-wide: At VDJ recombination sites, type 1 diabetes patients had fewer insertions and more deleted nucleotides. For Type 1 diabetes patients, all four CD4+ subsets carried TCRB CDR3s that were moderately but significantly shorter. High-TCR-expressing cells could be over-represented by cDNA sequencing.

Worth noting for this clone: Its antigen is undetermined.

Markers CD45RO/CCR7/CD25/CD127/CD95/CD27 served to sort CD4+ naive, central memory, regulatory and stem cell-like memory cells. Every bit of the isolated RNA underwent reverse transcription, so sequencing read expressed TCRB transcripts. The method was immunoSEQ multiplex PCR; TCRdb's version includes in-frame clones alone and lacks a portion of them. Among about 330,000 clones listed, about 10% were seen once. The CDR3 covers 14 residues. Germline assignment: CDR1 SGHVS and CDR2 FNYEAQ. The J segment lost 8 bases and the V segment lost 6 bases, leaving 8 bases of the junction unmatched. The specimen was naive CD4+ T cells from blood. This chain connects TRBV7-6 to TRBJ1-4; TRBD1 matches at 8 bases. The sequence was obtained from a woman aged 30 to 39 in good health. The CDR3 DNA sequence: TGTGCCAGCAGAGCGGACAGGGTTGGCGAAAAACTGTTTTTT. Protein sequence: CASRADRVGEKLFF.